This record concerns one TCR delta chain sequence. As yet, its antigen is unknown. This sample includes further DNA sequences coding for the same CDR3. After alphabeta T cell depletion, CD3+ Vdelta1+ Vdelta2- thymocytes were sorted. V lost 0 bases to trimming and J lost 0 bases; unmatched junction nucleotides: 16. Looked up from germline, CDR1 is TSWWSYY and CDR2 is QGS. This CDR3 contains 22 residues. This record comes from a study of Vδ1+ human thymocytes. Study-level findings and limits: Unlike peripheral blood Vdelta1+ controls, thymic delta-chain sequences included roughly 18% Vdelta2 and few Vdelta3. The authors advised highly purified populations and single-cell validation. Thymic TRG and TRD repertoires appeared highly polyclonal.

Extracted RNA was reverse transcribed into cDNA. Pooled V-gene forward primers with one constant-region reverse primer generated the CDR3 amplicons by multiplex PCR. TCRdb reapplied CATT to the multiplex PCR reads. The sample comprises some 23,000 delta-chain clones, 25% to 30% of which are singletons, and about 1.6% rests with the top ten. The chain has TRDV1 and TRDJ1; 13 nucleotides match TRDD3. Sequencing was performed on Vdelta1+ gamma-delta thymocytes from the thymus. Specified subset: FACS-sorted CD3+ TCRalphabeta- TCRVdelta1+ TCRVdelta2- thymocytes. This TCR derives from a boy younger than two who had congenital heart surgery. Written as DNA, the CDR3 is TGTGCTCTTGGGGAACTTAACCCTACTAACTGGGGGATACGCCGGTACACCGATAAACTCATCTTT. It translates to CALGELNPTNWGIRRYTDKLIF.